This TCR beta chain was documented in a study of early T cells in non-severe SARS-CoV-2 infection (dated by TCRdb to the early 2020s). About the study as a whole: Bulk RNA from unsorted whole blood was used for TCR sequencing, so alpha and beta chains could not be paired.

Libraries were built with 5' RACE. Instrument used: NextSeq 500. To correct for sequencing error and PCR bias, the TCR library protocol tagged individual cDNA molecules with unique molecular identifiers. TCR alpha and beta chains were both sequenced, and the abundances of alpha and beta sequences in each sample were closely correlated with each other. In the source study's methods: Decombinator V4 was used to perform V gene, J gene and CDR3 annotation of TCR sequences. Expanded TCRs were defined as changing significantly between any two time points under a Poisson model with p below 0.0001. TCR abundances were normalised to the total number of TCRs sequenced in each sample and reported as counts per million. TRAV1-2 paired with TRAJ12, TRAJ20 or TRAJ33 defined MAIT TCRs, while TRAV10 paired with TRAJ18 defined iNKT TCRs. VDJdb, accessed 1 November 2021, was searched for CMV, EBV and SARS-CoV-2 annotated TCRs, with TCRs annotated for multiple antigens excluded. TCRdb reprocessed the public reads (quality trimming at Q25 with fastp, clone calling with MiXCR) and kept in-frame beta chains. Rows merge per CDR3 protein into single entries with the most common DNA and genes. TCRdb, not the original authors, processed these V and J calls. Within this sample are about 100,000 distinct CDR3 sequences, with less than 15% of them counted one time only. The top ten clones comprise 2% to 2.5% of the sample.

This clonotype came up many times. Its binding antigen is unknown. No qualities accompany the bases; no much larger clone lies one base away. Set within a cohort of healthcare workers in London, UK, this nested case-control study involved weekly PCR testing of nasopharyngeal swabs along with blood sampling. Between 23 and 31 March 2020, the week of the UK lockdown, healthcare workers were enrolled and then followed up weekly for as long as 16 weeks. The CDR3 spans 13 residues, from the cysteine through the phenylalanine. Only the CDR3 part of the read is kept: 39 bases, read in frame from the first base. CDR1 and CDR2 are drawn from the germline V gene (reference sequence): LNHDA, SQIVND. V and J lose 5 bases and 4 bases, and a span of 12 bases separates them. The paper's findings and limits, for the study overall: VDJdb matching was skewed toward anti-spike CD8 responses, so virus-specific expansions were likely underestimated and private and CD4 specificities were missed.

The sequence derives from an adult who was a healthcare worker with PCR-confirmed SARS-CoV-2 infection or an uninfected control (not recorded which). Recombination linked TRBV19 to TRBJ2-7; TRBD2 is possibly the D segment (5 matching bases). The sequencing input was whole blood. This receptor carries the CDR3 CASSGVAMYEQYF. The DNA is TGTGCCAGTAGTGGAGTAGCGATGTACGAGCAGTACTTC.